This T cell receptor (beta chain) stems from a study of blood T cell repertoires in COVID-19. This CDR3 has 12 residues. The ends were cut back, 6 bases at V and 3 bases at J, with 11 bases in the middle. The germline gives CDR1 SQVTM, CDR2 ANQGSEA. TCRdb's copy holds only in-frame clones and misses some; the assay was immunoSEQ multiplex PCR. Here the sample spans roughly 150,000 clones, about 83% being singletons. V usage is TRBV29-1 and J usage is TRBJ1-1, with D tentatively TRBD1 (6 bases). Material for sequencing was peripheral blood. The TCR sequence derives from a human donor in a cohort sampled during active COVID-19. The DNA for the CDR3 is TGCAGCGTGGGGGCCTCTCACACTGAAGCTTTCTTT. It translates to CSVGASHTEAFF.